Listed here are 20 T cell receptor beta chains from one sample, sequenced in a study of blood T cell repertoires in COVID-19. Sequencing used immunoSEQ multiplex PCR; TCRdb keeps in-frame clones, though not all of them. The sample records approximately 19,000 clones, around nine tenths being singletons. Sequenced input: peripheral blood. Receptors were obtained from a human donor in a cohort sampled during active COVID-19.

The chain employs TRBV11-3 and TRBJ2-5; the match to TRBD2 covers 8 bases. CDR3 length: 16 amino acids. With V trimmed by 4 bases and J by 0 bases, 7 bases remained unmatched. The germline V gene has CDR1 SGHNT and CDR2 YENEEA. CDR3 in DNA: TGTGCCAGCAGCTCCGGGGGGGCAGGGAACCAAGAGACCCAGTACTTC. Its protein product is CASSSGGAGNQETQYF.

As for this clone: Other DNA sequences within the sample encode an identical CDR3. The chain links TRBV29-1 to TRBJ1-2, with a weak D call TRBD1 (5 bases). The CDR3 is 13 amino acids. The germline V gene has CDR1 SQVTM and CDR2 ANQGSEA. Trimming took 7 bases from V and 4 from J, leaving 16 bases between them. The CDR3 sequence is CSARQGLFYGYTF. CDR3 nucleotides: TGCAGCGCCCGGCAGGGTCTGTTCTATGGCTACACCTTC.

This chain's CDR3 is CASSLLARNTEAFF. The CDR3 DNA reads as TGTGCCAGCAGCTTACTGGCACGAAACACTGAAGCTTTCTTT. The rearrangement uses TRBV7-9 and TRBJ1-1, with D unclear. The V gene's germline CDR1 is SEHNR and CDR2 FQNEAQ (reference sequence). V was clipped by 2 bases and J by 2 bases, with 9 bases between them. The CDR3 extends over 14 amino acids. Supplemented by reference TRBV7-9 and TRBJ1-1, the full variable domain reads DTGVSQNPRHKITKRGQNVTFRCDPISEHNRLYWYRQTLGQGPEFLTYFQNEAQLEKSRLLSDRFSAERPKGSFSTLEIQRTEQGDSAMYLCASSLLARNTEAFFGQGTRLTVV.

The chain recombines TRBV5-5 with TRBJ2-7; D may be TRBD1 (6 bases). The CDR3 spans 14 residues. In germline, CDR1 is SGHKS, CDR2 YYEKEE (reference sequence). Trimming pared 4 bases from V and 3 bases from J, leaving 14 bases between. The CDR3 DNA reads as TGTGCCAGCAGCGAGCCGGGACAAATCTACGAGCAGTACTTC. This codes for CASSEPGQIYEQYF.

The chain joins TRBV30 to TRBJ2-5, with TRBD2 identical over 11 bases. CDR3 size: 17 residues. Germline CDR1 GTSNPN, CDR2 SVGIG (reference sequence). V lost 0 bases to trimming and J lost 2 bases; unmatched junction nucleotides: 8. The CDR3 nucleotides read TGTGCCTGGAGTGTCACCTTGCCTAGCGGGGGGCAAGAGACCCAGTACTTC. It codes for CAWSVTLPSGGQETQYF. The full variable domain, with the rest looked up from reference TRBV30 and TRBJ2-5, is SQTIHQWPATLVQPVGSPLSLECTVEGTSNPNLYWYRQAAGRGLQLLFYSVGIGQISSEVPQNLSASRPQDRQFILSSKKLLLSDSGFYLCAWSVTLPSGGQETQYFGPGTRLLVL.

This rearrangement joins TRBV5-4 to TRBJ1-1; 9 bases align to TRBD1. V was clipped by 0 bases and J by 1 base; unmatched bases: 10. CDR1 and CDR2 from the germline V gene are SGHNT and YYREEE (reference sequence). The CDR3 covers 18 residues. DNA for the CDR3: TGTGCCAGCAGCTTGGCCCCGGGAACAGGGGGCTCGAACACTGAAGCTTTCTTT. Its translation is CASSLAPGTGGSNTEAFF.

The chain links TRBV5-4 to TRBJ1-2; TRBD1 matches 7 bases. The CDR3 extends over 16 amino acids. Per germline, CDR1 SGHNT and CDR2 YYREEE (reference sequence). Trimming cost V 3 bases and J 8 bases; bases outside gene matches: 16. DNA for the CDR3: TGTGCCAGCAGCTGGAGAGTTCAGGGGGGCCTAGGAGGCTACACCTTC. It specifies CASSWRVQGGLGGYTF.

This clone is a singleton in its sample. The rearrangement uses TRBV6-4 and TRBJ1-2; 9 bases align to TRBD1. The V gene's germline CDR1 is MRHNA and CDR2 SNTAGT. The CDR3 contains 15 residues. J was trimmed by 6 bases and V by 2 bases; bases with no gene match: 7. CDR3 protein: CASSDPGQGLDGYTF. The CDR3 nucleotides read TGTGCCAGCAGTGACCCGGGACAGGGCCTCGATGGCTACACCTTC.

This chain links TRBV9 with TRBJ1-1; 8 bases are a match to TRBD1. V trimming: 3 bases; J trimming: 3 bases; junction bases outside the gene matches: 1. Germline CDR1 reads SGDLS; CDR2 reads YYNGEE. The CDR3 spans 13 residues. The CDR3 reads CASSGQGYTEAFF. The CDR3 bases are TGTGCCAGCAGCGGACAGGGGTACACTGAAGCTTTCTTT.

The rearrangement links TRBV7-3 to TRBJ1-6; a weak D match, TRBD1 (5 bases). CDR1 is SGHTA and CDR2 is FQGTGA in the germline V gene. CDR3 length equals 13 residues. Trimming shortened V by 4 bases and J by 6 bases, and 7 bases separated the two germline ends. The CDR3, as DNA: TGTGCCAGCAGCTCCAGGGTTAATTCACCCCTCCACTTT. Amino acids: CASSSRVNSPLHF.

The chain is built from TRBV7-6 and TRBJ2-1; D might be TRBD2 (6 bases). The CDR3 extends over 14 amino acids. CDR1 and CDR2 (germline): SGHVS, FNYEAQ. Trimming took off 1 base at V and 4 bases at J, with 8 bases between the two ends. This CDR3 reads CASSLGGTYNEQFF. For the CDR3, the DNA is TGTGCCAGCAGCTTAGGAGGGACTTACAATGAGCAGTTCTTC.

This chain uses TRBV20-1 with TRBJ2-1; 10 nucleotides match TRBD1. Germline CDR1 DFQATT, CDR2 SNEGSKA (reference sequence). The J segment lost 7 bases and the V segment lost 3 bases, leaving 9 bases of the junction unmatched. This CDR3 contains 15 residues. The CDR3 DNA reads as TGCAGTGCTAGTCACCGGGACAGGGGATCGAATGAGCAGTTCTTC. Translation: CSASHRDRGSNEQFF.

The CDR3 protein is CASSRTGVGYEQYF. The CDR3 coding sequence is TGTGCCAGCAGCCGGACAGGGGTTGGTTACGAGCAGTACTTC. V usage is TRBV3-1 (or the pseudogene TRBV3-2) and J usage is TRBJ2-7, with 9 nucleotides matching TRBD1. The CDR3 runs 14 residues. V trimming: 4 bases; J trimming: 4 bases; junction bases outside the gene matches: 5. The germline V gene encodes CDR1 LGHDT and CDR2 YNNKEL (reference sequence).

The rearrangement joins TRBV6-5 to TRBJ2-3, with D hard to call. CDR1 and CDR2 (germline): MNHEY, SVGAGI. V shed 0 bases and J shed 3 bases, with 4 bases lying between them. The CDR3 loop spans 13 amino acids. CDR3 nucleotides: TGTGCCAGCAGTTACTCTGTAACAGATACGCAGTATTTT. Translation gives CASSYSVTDTQYF.

The rearrangement joins TRBV19 to TRBJ1-2; 8 nucleotides line up with TRBD1. Losses at the gene ends were 4 bases for V and 6 bases for J; bases not matched to a gene: 4. The CDR3 is 13 residues long. Germline V gene sequence: CDR1 LNHDA, CDR2 SQIVND (reference sequence). CDR3 loop: CASSTQGAHGYTF. The DNA of the CDR3 is TGTGCCAGTAGTACTCAGGGGGCGCATGGCTACACCTTC.

Written as DNA, the CDR3 is TGTGCCAGCAGCCTGACCGGGGGGGGGTCCTATGGCTACACCTTC. This codes for CASSLTGGGSYGYTF. This chain connects TRBV11-2 to TRBJ1-2, with D possibly being TRBD1 (5 bases). Germline V CDR1 and CDR2: SGHAT, FQNNGV. This CDR3 spans 15 amino acids. V lost 5 bases and J lost 4, with 17 bases in between.

This chain uses TRBV18 with TRBJ2-5; 9 bases map to TRBD2. V lost 3 bases to trimming and J lost 4 bases; unmatched junction nucleotides: 3. The CDR3 is 14 residues long. Germline V gene data show CDR1 as KGHSH and CDR2 as LQKENI. The CDR3 is CASSPGSGGETQYF. Written as DNA, the CDR3 is TGTGCCAGCTCACCGGGTAGCGGGGGAGAGACCCAGTACTTC.

This clone was detected once. The chain couples TRBV3-1 (or the pseudogene TRBV3-2) to TRBJ1-1; TRBD1 is a possible D gene (6 bases). Germline V gene sequence: CDR1 LGHDT, CDR2 YNNKEL (reference sequence). The CDR3 extends over 14 amino acids. Trimming took 1 base from V and 8 from J, leaving 14 bases between them. The CDR3 sequence is CASSQARSGAEAFF. The DNA of the CDR3 is TGTGCCAGCAGCCAAGCGCGATCAGGGGCCGAAGCTTTCTTT.

CDR3 loop: CARSSQGCNQPQHF. CDR3 DNA sequence: TGTGCCAGAAGCTCCCAGGGGTGCAATCAGCCCCAGCATTTT. The chain is built from TRBV7-5 and TRBJ1-5; the table assigns TRBD1, which was not confirmed against the DNA. TRBV7-5 is a pseudogene segment. The CDR3 length is 14 residues.

The chain couples TRBV7-6 to TRBJ2-1, with 9 positions matching TRBD2. The J segment lost 7 bases and the V segment lost 5 bases, leaving 12 bases of the junction unmatched. This CDR3 is 16 amino acids long. Per the germline V gene, CDR1 is SGHVS and CDR2 is FNYEAQ. Here the CDR3 DNA reads TGTGCCAGCAGCCCCCGCGGGCGGGGGGGGAAAAATGAGCAGTTCTTC. Amino acid sequence: CASSPRGRGGKNEQFF.